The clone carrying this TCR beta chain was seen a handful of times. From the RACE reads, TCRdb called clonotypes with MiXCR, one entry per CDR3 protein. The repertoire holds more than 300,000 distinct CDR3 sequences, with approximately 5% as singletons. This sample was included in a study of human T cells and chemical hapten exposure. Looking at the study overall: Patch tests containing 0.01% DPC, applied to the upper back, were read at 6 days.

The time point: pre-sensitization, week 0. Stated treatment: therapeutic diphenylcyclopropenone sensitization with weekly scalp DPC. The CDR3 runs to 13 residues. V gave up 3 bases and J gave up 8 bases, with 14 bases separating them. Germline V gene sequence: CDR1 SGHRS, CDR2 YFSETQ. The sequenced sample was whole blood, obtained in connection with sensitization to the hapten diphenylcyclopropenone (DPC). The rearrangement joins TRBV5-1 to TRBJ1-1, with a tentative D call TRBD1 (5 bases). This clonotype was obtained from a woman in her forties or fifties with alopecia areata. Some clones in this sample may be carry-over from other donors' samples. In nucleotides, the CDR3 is TGCGCCAGCAGCTGGGGGACGGGTGGAGAAGCTTTCTTT. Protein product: CASSWGTGGEAFF.